Each of the 15 T cell receptor beta chains below was sequenced from the same sample in a study of OX40 agonist ivuxolimab in advanced cancers. Sequencing was performed with immunoSEQ multiplex PCR; in TCRdb, only in-frame clones are kept and a portion is missing. The table records 50,000 to 65,000 clones, around nine tenths of them present only once. The material was CD4+ or CD8+ T cells sorted from blood, obtained in a trial of the OX40 agonist ivuxolimab. The receptors shown here come from an adult with an advanced solid tumor such as melanoma, head and neck, liver or kidney cancer.

The chain joins TRBV28 to TRBJ1-2; no clear D gene. Germline assignment: CDR1 MDHEN and CDR2 SYDVKM. The CDR3 sequence is 11 residues long. Trimming cost V 3 bases and J 8 bases, with 7 bases left between them. The CDR3 DNA reads TGTGCCAGCAGTTTGAAGGAGGGCTACACCTTC. It is translated as CASSLKEGYTF.

V usage is TRBV5-6 and J usage is TRBJ2-7; D gene ambiguous. Germline loops: CDR1 SGHDT, CDR2 YYEEEE. CDR3 size: 12 residues. V was trimmed by 2 bases and J by 4 bases, leaving 7 bases between them. The CDR3 region is CASSFGDYEQYF. The CDR3 coding sequence is TGTGCCAGCAGCTTTGGGGATTACGAGCAGTACTTC.

The J gene is TRBJ1-1, the V gene TRBV6-7; D is perhaps TRBD1 (5 bases). TRBV6-7 is annotated as an ORF whose role is uncertain. The CDR3 sequence is 17 residues long. V gave up 2 bases and J gave up 1 base, with 17 bases separating them. CDR3 sequence: CASSYGGTPWRNTEAFF. The CDR3 DNA is TGTGCCAGCAGTTACGGAGGGACCCCATGGAGGAACACTGAAGCTTTCTTT.

This chain joins TRBV28 and TRBJ2-7, with D unresolved. V lost 1 base and J 2 bases, leaving 6 bases between the germline ends. CDR3 length: 13 amino acids. Germline CDR1 and CDR2: MDHEN and SYDVKM. The chain's CDR3 is CASSLSTTYEQYF. CDR3 in DNA: TGTGCCAGCAGTTTATCGACGACCTACGAGCAGTACTTC.

This clone came up once. V gene TRBV6-6 combines with J gene TRBJ2-2, with a tentative D call TRBD1 (6 bases). This CDR3 has 16 amino acids. The ends were cut back, 2 bases at V and 0 bases at J, with 10 bases in the middle. The germline V gene has CDR1 MNHNY and CDR2 SVGAGI (reference sequence). For the CDR3, the DNA is TGTGCCAGCAGTTACCAGGGGCGGACGAACACCGGGGAGCTGTTTTTT. It yields the protein CASSYQGRTNTGELFF.

CDR3 in amino acids: CSVQRGYNEQFF. CDR3 nucleotide sequence: TGCAGCGTCCAGCGAGGCTACAATGAGCAGTTCTTC. The V gene is TRBV29-1, the J gene TRBJ2-1; no firm D call. The CDR3 has 12 residues. V was clipped by 6 bases and J by 3 bases, with 9 bases between them. Germline V gives CDR1 SQVTM, CDR2 ANQGSEA.

This clone was seen a single time. The chain is built from TRBV5-5 and TRBJ1-5, with unresolved D. CDR1 is SGHKS, CDR2 YYEKEE, per germline (reference sequence). Trimming shortened V by 1 base and J by 3 bases, and 8 bases separated the two germline ends. The CDR3 length is 14 residues. CDR3 in amino acids: CASSLTAPNQPQHF. CDR3 DNA sequence: TGTGCCAGCAGCTTGACAGCGCCCAATCAGCCCCAGCATTTT.

V usage is TRBV18 and J usage is TRBJ1-1, with D tentatively TRBD1 (6 bases). Trimming left V 5 bases short and J 1 base short, with 11 bases between. This CDR3 has 14 residues. Germline CDR1 reads KGHSH; CDR2 reads LQKENI. CDR3 bases: TGTGCCAGCTCAACTCTACAGGGGAACACTGAAGCTTTCTTT. This codes for CASSTLQGNTEAFF.

V and J are TRBV5-6 and TRBJ2-5; D not certain. The last part of the DNA fits TRBJ2-7 better; the J call may be wrong. This CDR3 is 14 amino acids long. Germline values: CDR1 SGHDT, CDR2 YYEEEE. CDR3 amino acids: CASSFWQNAYEQYF. CDR3 sequence (DNA): TGTGCCAGCAGCTTCTGGCAGAATGCCTACGAGCAGTACTTC.

There are a few counts of this clone. The rearrangement uses TRBV10-3 and TRBJ2-1; TRBD1 agrees at 10 bases. Germline V lookup: CDR1 ENHRY, CDR2 SYGVKD. After removal of 10 bases from V and 6 bases from J, the junction contained 9 bases not matched to a gene. The CDR3 is 14 amino acids. CDR3 in DNA: TGTGCCAGCAAACCGGGACAGGGGATCAATGAGCAGTTCTTC. It translates to CASKPGQGINEQFF.

This clone occurred once. The rearrangement uses TRBV19 and TRBJ1-5, with unresolved D. V lost 7 bases, J lost 5 bases, and 9 bases lay in between. The CDR3 runs 12 residues. The germline CDR1 and CDR2 sequences are LNHDA and SQIVND (reference sequence). The CDR3 is CASMKKDQPQHF. The CDR3 coding sequence is TGTGCCAGTATGAAGAAAGATCAGCCCCAGCATTTT.

CDR3 in amino acids: CASSLGQENVLTF. For the CDR3, the DNA is TGTGCCAGCAGTTTGGGACAGGAAAACGTCCTGACTTTC. The rearrangement joins TRBV28 to TRBJ2-6; TRBD1 matches at 8 bases. The germline V gene encodes CDR1 MDHEN and CDR2 SYDVKM. The CDR3 sequence is 13 residues long. V was pared by 3 bases and J by 10 bases, with 2 bases of the junction left unmatched.

This clone was recorded once. This sequence joins TRBV5-1 and TRBJ2-3; the D gene is possibly TRBD1 (5 bases). V shed 5 bases and J shed 4 bases, with 11 bases lying between them. The germline CDR1 and CDR2 sequences are SGHRS and YFSETQ. The CDR3 runs to 13 residues. CDR3 region: CASSKDTSDTQYF. Written as DNA, the CDR3 is TGCGCCAGCAGTAAGGACACCTCAGATACGCAGTATTTT.

The gene calls are TRBV5-8 and TRBJ1-2; D gene uncertain. The CDR3 totals 12 residues. Per the germline V gene, CDR1 is SGHTS and CDR2 is YDEGEE. The ends were cut back, 0 bases at V and 8 bases at J, with 8 bases in the middle. The CDR3, as DNA: TGTGCCAGCAGCTTGGGGGATTGGGGCTACACCTTC. This gives the protein CASSLGDWGYTF.

The gene calls are TRBV19 and TRBJ1-5; D gene unclear. CDR3 size: 15 residues. V was pared by 5 bases and J by 6 bases, with 17 bases between. Looked up from germline, CDR1 is LNHDA and CDR2 is SQIVND (reference sequence). Written as DNA, the CDR3 is TGTGCCAGTAGTGCCTCCTCAGTTGGGAGTCAGCCCCAGCATTTT. This translates into CASSASSVGSQPQHF.